This TCR beta chain was sequenced in a study of OX40 agonist ivuxolimab in advanced cancers. As for the study in general: Partial responses were achieved by three patients: one hepatocellular carcinoma, two cutaneous melanoma.

Germline V gives CDR1 SNHLY, CDR2 FYNNEI. The CDR3 totals 14 residues. With V trimmed by 3 bases and J by 1 base, 2 bases remained unmatched. Profiling relied on immunoSEQ multiplex PCR, and the TCRdb table lists in-frame clones only, not all of them. The sample carries about 60,000 clones, 80% to 85% recorded once. Worth noting for this clone: Its antigen is not identified.

Study-wide findings and caveats: CD8+ T cells showed, on average, more clonal expansion than CD4+ cells.

The starting material was CD4+ or CD8+ T cells sorted from blood, obtained in a trial of the OX40 agonist ivuxolimab. The receptor was derived from an adult with an advanced solid tumor such as melanoma, head and neck, liver or kidney cancer. The V call is TRBV2, the J call TRBJ1-2; 7 nucleotides match TRBD1. CDR3 DNA sequence: TGTGCCAGCAGTGATAGGGGGCTTAACTATGGCTACACCTTC. Its translation is CASSDRGLNYGYTF.